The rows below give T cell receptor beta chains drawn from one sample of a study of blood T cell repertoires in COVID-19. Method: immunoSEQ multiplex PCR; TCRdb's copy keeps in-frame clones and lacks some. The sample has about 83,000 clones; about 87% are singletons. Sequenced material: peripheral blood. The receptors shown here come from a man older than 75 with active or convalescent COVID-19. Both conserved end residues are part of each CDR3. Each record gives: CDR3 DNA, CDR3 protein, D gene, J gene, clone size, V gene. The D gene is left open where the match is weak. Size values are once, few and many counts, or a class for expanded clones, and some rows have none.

CDR3 DNA: TGTGCCAGCCGAGGACAGTATAATTCACCCCTCCACTTT; CDR3 protein: CASRGQYNSPLHF; D gene: NA; J gene: TRBJ1-6; clone size: NA; V gene: TRBV19
CDR3 DNA: TGTGCCGTGGGATCAACAGGGGGCAATCAGCCCCAGCATTTT; CDR3 protein: CAVGSTGGNQPQHF; D gene: TRBD1; J gene: TRBJ1-5; clone size: few; V gene: TRBV19
CDR3 DNA: TGCGCCAGCAGCCCCTTAGCGGGGGTGGAAGAGACCCAGTACTTC; CDR3 protein: CASSPLAGVEETQYF; D gene: TRBD2; J gene: TRBJ2-5; clone size: NA; V gene: TRBV5-1
CDR3 DNA: TGTGCCAGAAGCTTGGGAAAGGTGGTAGGGGACTATGGCTACACCTTC; CDR3 protein: CARSLGKVVGDYGYTF; D gene: NA; J gene: TRBJ1-2; clone size: NA; V gene: TRBV5-3
CDR3 DNA: TGTGCCAGCAGCTTAGAAAGTAGGACAGGGTCACCCCTCCACTTT; CDR3 protein: CASSLESRTGSPLHF; D gene: TRBD1; J gene: TRBJ1-6; clone size: NA; V gene: TRBV7-2
CDR3 DNA: TGTGCCAGCAGCTCGCCCGGGACAGGGGATCAGCCCCAGCATTTT; CDR3 protein: CASSSPGTGDQPQHF; D gene: TRBD1; J gene: TRBJ1-5; clone size: NA; V gene: TRBV7-9
CDR3 DNA: TGTGCCAGCAGTGACCCCGCAGGGCGGAACACTGAAGCTTTCTTT; CDR3 protein: CASSDPAGRNTEAFF; D gene: NA; J gene: TRBJ1-1; clone size: NA; V gene: TRBV6-2/TRBV6-3
CDR3 DNA: TGTGCCAGCAGCTCACTATTGGCTAGCTACGAGACCCAGTACTTC; CDR3 protein: CASSSLLASYETQYF; D gene: NA; J gene: TRBJ2-5; clone size: NA; V gene: TRBV7-2
CDR3 DNA: TGCAGCCTGCTAACGGGGGGTCCTCGTGGTACGCAGTATTTT; CDR3 protein: CSLLTGGPRGTQYF; D gene: TRBD2; J gene: TRBJ2-3; clone size: NA; V gene: TRBV29-1
CDR3 DNA: TGTGCCAGCAGCTTCCGGAGGTCGACGCCGCTCTTC; CDR3 protein: CASSFRRSTPLF; D gene: NA; J gene: TRBJ2-1; clone size: NA; V gene: TRBV7-9
CDR3 DNA: TGTGCCAGTAGGAGGACAGGGAACAACAATGAGCAGTTCTTC; CDR3 protein: CASRRTGNNNEQFF; D gene: TRBD1; J gene: TRBJ2-1; clone size: NA; V gene: TRBV19
CDR3 DNA: TGTGCCAGCAGCTTAACCGACTCACAGGGGTTTGGCTACACCTTC; CDR3 protein: CASSLTDSQGFGYTF; D gene: TRBD1; J gene: TRBJ1-2; clone size: NA; V gene: TRBV7-9
CDR3 DNA: TGCGCCAGCAGCCTACGACTAGCGGGGGGCACAGATACGCAGTATTTT; CDR3 protein: CASSLRLAGGTDTQYF; D gene: TRBD2; J gene: TRBJ2-3; clone size: few; V gene: TRBV5-1
CDR3 DNA: TGCGCCAGCAGCTTGGTTGGGGGGGACAGGGCGTATCCCCTCCACTTT; CDR3 protein: CASSLVGGDRAYPLHF; D gene: TRBD1; J gene: TRBJ1-6; clone size: NA; V gene: TRBV5-1
CDR3 DNA: TGTGCCAGCAGACCTACCGGGGGTTATAATTCACCCCTCCACTTT; CDR3 protein: CASRPTGGYNSPLHF; D gene: NA; J gene: TRBJ1-6; clone size: NA; V gene: TRBV13
CDR3 DNA: TGTGCTAGCAGCCACGGACAGGGGGCTGGAGAGACCCAGTACTTC; CDR3 protein: CASSHGQGAGETQYF; D gene: TRBD1; J gene: TRBJ2-5; clone size: NA; V gene: TRBV7-7
CDR3 DNA: TGTGCCAGCAGTCCTGGGACTAGCGGGAGGCGCGGGCCCGGGGAGCTGTTTTTT; CDR3 protein: CASSPGTSGRRGPGELFF; D gene: TRBD2; J gene: TRBJ2-2; clone size: NA; V gene: TRBV27
CDR3 DNA: TGCACCAGCAGCCTTCCGGGACAGAACTATGGCTACACCTTC; CDR3 protein: CTSSLPGQNYGYTF; D gene: NA; J gene: TRBJ1-2; clone size: NA; V gene: TRBV1
CDR3 DNA: TGTGCCAGCAGACCAGACTCTGGAAACACCATATATTTT; CDR3 protein: CASRPDSGNTIYF; D gene: NA; J gene: TRBJ1-3; clone size: NA; V gene: TRBV3-1/TRBV3-2
CDR3 DNA: TGTGCCAGCAGTGAAAACTCGGACAGGGACGAAAAACTGTTTTTT; CDR3 protein: CASSENSDRDEKLFF; D gene: TRBD1; J gene: TRBJ1-4; clone size: NA; V gene: TRBV6-1
CDR3 DNA: TGTGCCAGCAGCTTAGGCCTAGCGGGAAGGACCGGGGAGCTGTTTTTT; CDR3 protein: CASSLGLAGRTGELFF; D gene: TRBD2; J gene: TRBJ2-2; clone size: NA; V gene: TRBV11-3
CDR3 DNA: TGTGCCAGCAGTTTAAGGGGGTTAGGGGTCAACACTGAAGCTTTCTTT; CDR3 protein: CASSLRGLGVNTEAFF; D gene: NA; J gene: TRBJ1-1; clone size: NA; V gene: TRBV27
CDR3 DNA: TGTGCCAGTAGTCTCAGGGACAACAATCAGCCCCAGCATTTT; CDR3 protein: CASSLRDNNQPQHF; D gene: NA; J gene: TRBJ1-5; clone size: NA; V gene: TRBV19
CDR3 DNA: TGTGCCAGCAGCTTAGGGCTCCCACCCCAAAACATTCAGTACTTC; CDR3 protein: CASSLGLPPQNIQYF; D gene: NA; J gene: TRBJ2-4; clone size: NA; V gene: TRBV28
CDR3 DNA: TGTGCCAGCAGTGCAGGGGGTATCTATGGCTACACCTTC; CDR3 protein: CASSAGGIYGYTF; D gene: TRBD1; J gene: TRBJ1-2; clone size: NA; V gene: TRBV28
CDR3 DNA: TGTGCCAGCCGGGAACGGACAGGGGGCTTGGAGACCCAGTACTTC; CDR3 protein: CASRERTGGLETQYF; D gene: TRBD1; J gene: TRBJ2-5; clone size: NA; V gene: TRBV19
CDR3 DNA: TGTGCCACCAGTGATTTACCGGGACAGGGCTCCAATTCACCCCTCCACTTT; CDR3 protein: CATSDLPGQGSNSPLHF; D gene: TRBD1; J gene: TRBJ1-6; clone size: NA; V gene: TRBV24-1
CDR3 DNA: TGCGCCAGCAGCCAAGGGACAGGGGGTTTTCTAGGAGAGACCCAGTACTTC; CDR3 protein: CASSQGTGGFLGETQYF; D gene: TRBD1; J gene: TRBJ2-5; clone size: NA; V gene: TRBV4-1
CDR3 DNA: TGTGCCACCAGTGATCCAGCCGGGACAGACTATGGCTACACCTTC; CDR3 protein: CATSDPAGTDYGYTF; D gene: TRBD1; J gene: TRBJ1-2; clone size: NA; V gene: TRBV24-1